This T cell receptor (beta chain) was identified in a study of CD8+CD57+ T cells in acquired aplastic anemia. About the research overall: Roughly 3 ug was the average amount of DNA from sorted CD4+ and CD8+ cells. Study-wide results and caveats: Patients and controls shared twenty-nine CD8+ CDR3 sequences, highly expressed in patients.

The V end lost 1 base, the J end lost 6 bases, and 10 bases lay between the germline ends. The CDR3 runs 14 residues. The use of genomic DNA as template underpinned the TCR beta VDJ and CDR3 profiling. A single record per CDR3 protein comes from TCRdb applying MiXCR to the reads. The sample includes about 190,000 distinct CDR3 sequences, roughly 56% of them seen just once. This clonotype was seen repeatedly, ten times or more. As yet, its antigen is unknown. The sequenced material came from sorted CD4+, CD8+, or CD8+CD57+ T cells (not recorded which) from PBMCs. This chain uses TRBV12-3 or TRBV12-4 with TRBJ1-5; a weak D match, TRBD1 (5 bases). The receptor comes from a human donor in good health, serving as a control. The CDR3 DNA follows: TGTGCCAGCAGTTTAGGTTTGGGGACTCAGCCCCAGCATTTT. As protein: CASSLGLGTQPQHF.